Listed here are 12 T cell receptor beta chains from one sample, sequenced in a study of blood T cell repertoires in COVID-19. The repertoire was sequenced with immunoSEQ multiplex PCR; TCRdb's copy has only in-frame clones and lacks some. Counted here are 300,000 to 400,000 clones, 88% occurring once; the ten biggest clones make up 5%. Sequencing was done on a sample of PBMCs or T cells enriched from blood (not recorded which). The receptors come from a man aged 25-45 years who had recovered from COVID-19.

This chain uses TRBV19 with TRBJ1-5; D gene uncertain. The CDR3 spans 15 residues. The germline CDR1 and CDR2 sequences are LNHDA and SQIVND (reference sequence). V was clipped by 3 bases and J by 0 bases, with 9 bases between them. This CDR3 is CASSMQVYSNQPQHF. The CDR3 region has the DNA TGTGCCAGTAGTATGCAGGTTTATAGCAATCAGCCCCAGCATTTT.

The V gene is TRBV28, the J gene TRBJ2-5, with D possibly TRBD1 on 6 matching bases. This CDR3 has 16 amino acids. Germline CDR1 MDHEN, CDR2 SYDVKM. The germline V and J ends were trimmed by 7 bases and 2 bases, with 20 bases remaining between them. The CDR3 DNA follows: TGTGCCAGCACCCAATCACCGCTTAGGGGGCAAGAGACCCAGTACTTC. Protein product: CASTQSPLRGQETQYF.

For the CDR3, the DNA is TGTGCCAGCACTCCTCGCCCAGGGGGCTACGAGCAGTACTTC. It specifies CASTPRPGGYEQYF. This chain links TRBV28 with TRBJ2-7; 7 bases agree with TRBD1. V trimming: 7 bases; J trimming: 3 bases; junction bases outside the gene matches: 9. CDR1 is MDHEN and CDR2 is SYDVKM in the germline V gene. CDR3 length: 14 residues.

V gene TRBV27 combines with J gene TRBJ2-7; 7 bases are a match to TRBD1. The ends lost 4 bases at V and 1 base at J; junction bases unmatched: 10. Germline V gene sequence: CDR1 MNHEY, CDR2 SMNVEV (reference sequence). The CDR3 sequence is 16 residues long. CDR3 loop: CASSSRPTGNSYEQYF. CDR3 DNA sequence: TGTGCCAGCAGTTCCCGGCCGACAGGGAATTCCTACGAGCAGTACTTC.

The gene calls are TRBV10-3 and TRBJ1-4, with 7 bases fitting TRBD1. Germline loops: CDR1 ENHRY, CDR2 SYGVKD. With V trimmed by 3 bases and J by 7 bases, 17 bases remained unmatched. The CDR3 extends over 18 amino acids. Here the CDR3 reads CAISDRNRGFSVGEKLFF. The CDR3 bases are TGTGCCATCAGTGATCGGAACAGGGGTTTTAGTGTGGGTGAAAAACTGTTTTTT.

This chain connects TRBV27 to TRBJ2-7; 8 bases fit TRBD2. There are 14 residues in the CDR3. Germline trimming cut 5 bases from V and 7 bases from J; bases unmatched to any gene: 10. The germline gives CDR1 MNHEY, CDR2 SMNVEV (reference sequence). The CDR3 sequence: CASSPGLAWGEQYF. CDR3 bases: TGTGCCAGCAGTCCAGGACTAGCCTGGGGAGAGCAGTACTTC.

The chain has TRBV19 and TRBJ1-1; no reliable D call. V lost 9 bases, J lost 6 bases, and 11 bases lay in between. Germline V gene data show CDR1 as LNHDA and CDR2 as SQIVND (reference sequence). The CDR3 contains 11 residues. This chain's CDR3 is CASTAGSEAFF. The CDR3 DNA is TGTGCCAGCACCGCCGGTTCTGAAGCTTTCTTT.

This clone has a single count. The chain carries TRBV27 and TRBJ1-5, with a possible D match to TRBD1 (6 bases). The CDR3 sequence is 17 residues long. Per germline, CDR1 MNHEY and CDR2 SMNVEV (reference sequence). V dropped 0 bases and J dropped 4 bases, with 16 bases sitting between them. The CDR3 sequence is CASSLSGAGGTNQPQHF. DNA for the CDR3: TGTGCCAGCAGTTTATCGGGGGCAGGCGGAACAAATCAGCCCCAGCATTTT.

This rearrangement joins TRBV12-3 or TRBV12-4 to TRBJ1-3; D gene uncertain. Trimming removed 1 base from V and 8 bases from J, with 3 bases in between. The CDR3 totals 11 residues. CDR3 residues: CASSLVYTIYF. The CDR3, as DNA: TGTGCCAGCAGTTTAGTATACACCATATATTTT.

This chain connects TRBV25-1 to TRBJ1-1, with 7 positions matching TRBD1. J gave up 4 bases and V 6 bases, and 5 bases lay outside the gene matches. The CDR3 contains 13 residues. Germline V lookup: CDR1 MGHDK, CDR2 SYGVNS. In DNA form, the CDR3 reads TGTGCCAGCAGCTTAGGGGGCATCACTGAAGCTTTCTTT. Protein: CASSLGGITEAFF.

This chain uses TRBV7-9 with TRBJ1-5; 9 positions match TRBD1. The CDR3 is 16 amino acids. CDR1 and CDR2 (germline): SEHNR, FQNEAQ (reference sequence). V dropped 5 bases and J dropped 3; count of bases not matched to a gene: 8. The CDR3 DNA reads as TGTGCCAGCAGCCTAGGGACAGGGAAGCTCAATCAGCCCCAGCATTTT. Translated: CASSLGTGKLNQPQHF.

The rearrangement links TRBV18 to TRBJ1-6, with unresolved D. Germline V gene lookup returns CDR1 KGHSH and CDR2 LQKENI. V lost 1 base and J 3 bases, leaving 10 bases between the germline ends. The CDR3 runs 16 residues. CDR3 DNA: TGTGCCAGCTCACCACGGGTAGGGAGCTATAATTCACCCCTCCACTTT. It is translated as CASSPRVGSYNSPLHF.